Presented here are 17 T cell receptor beta chains from one specimen sequenced in a study of regulatory T cells in long-lasting Graves disease. Time point described: newly diagnosed GD, antithyroid drugs for less than 3 months. There was RNA extracted from PBMCs, and the TCR library was made from it. Arm-PCR with iRepertoire HTBI primers amplified the CDR3 regions for these TCR beta libraries. TCRdb analysed the multiplex PCR reads with MiXCR anew, one entry per CDR3 protein. Among roughly 500,000 distinct CDR3 sequences listed, 12% were seen once. The same sample was also studied in work on T cells in Graves' hyperthyroidism and ophthalmopathy.

The material sequenced was peripheral blood mononuclear cells (PBMCs), taken at new diagnosis, from a patient treated with antithyroid drugs. Receptors were obtained from a young woman with Graves disease.

The rearrangement uses TRBV7-9 and TRBJ1-1, with a possible D match to TRBD1 (5 bases). V lost 5 bases and J lost 7, with 11 bases in between. Germline V gene lookup returns CDR1 SEHNR and CDR2 FQNEAQ (reference sequence). CDR3 length: 12 residues. The CDR3, as DNA: TGTGCCAGCAGCCAGACAGTAGATGAAGCTTTCTTT. Translation: CASSQTVDEAFF.

The rearrangement uses TRBV5-5 and TRBJ1-2; D uncertain. V lost 0 bases and J 5 bases, leaving 11 bases between the germline ends. Germline V gene data show CDR1 as SGHKS and CDR2 as YYEKEE (reference sequence). The CDR3 extends over 14 amino acids. Written as DNA, the CDR3 is TGTGCCAGCAGCTTGGAGTCGGTAGGGTATGGCTACACCTTC. It translates to CASSLESVGYGYTF.

The chain recombines TRBV19 with TRBJ1-5; D gene unclear. CDR3 length: 12 residues. The V gene lost 7 bases and the J gene lost 5 bases, with 9 bases spanning the gap. CDR1 is LNHDA, CDR2 SQIVND, per germline (reference sequence). The CDR3: CASKGIHQPQHF. Here the CDR3 DNA reads TGTGCCAGTAAAGGAATCCATCAGCCCCAGCATTTT.

This clonotype was counted at least ten times. DNA for the CDR3: TGCAGCGTTGGGTCCTACGAGCAGTACTTC. Amino acids: CSVGSYEQYF. The chain uses TRBV29-1 and TRBJ2-7, with no clear D. The CDR3 is made up of 10 amino acids. The ends were cut back, 4 bases at V and 1 base at J, with 2 bases in the middle. Per germline, CDR1 SQVTM and CDR2 ANQGSEA.

This clonotype was seen a handful of times. The chain links TRBV11-2 to TRBJ2-1; D tentatively reads TRBD1 or TRBD2 (5 bases each). The CDR3 runs to 19 residues. In germline, CDR1 is SGHAT, CDR2 FQNNGV. Trimming cost V 7 bases and J 3 bases, with 28 bases left between them. The DNA of the CDR3 is TGTGCCAGCAACCCATATTTATCGACGGGGCAGAGGATCTACAATGAGCAGTTCTTC. This gives the protein CASNPYLSTGQRIYNEQFF.

This clonotype was detected many times. The V and J genes are TRBV24-1 and TRBJ2-5; a weak D match, TRBD2 (5 bases). The V and J ends lost 9 bases and 3 bases respectively, with 13 bases between them. The germline V gene encodes CDR1 KGHDR and CDR2 SFDVKD. The CDR3 contains 13 residues. The CDR3, as DNA: TGTGCCACCCGCGGGCCGGGGAAAGAGACCCAGTACTTC. This sequence encodes CATRGPGKETQYF.

This clonotype was seen ten or more times. V is TRBV2 and J is TRBJ2-3; D gene unclear. Trimming pared 4 bases from V and 7 bases from J, leaving 12 bases between. Germline V gives CDR1 SNHLY, CDR2 FYNNEI. The CDR3 consists of 13 residues. The CDR3: CASSAEVSNTQYF. CDR3 nucleotides: TGTGCCAGCAGTGCCGAGGTTTCCAATACGCAGTATTTT.

This clonotype has a handful of counts. The chain recombines TRBV20-1 with TRBJ2-1, with D unclear. V was cut by 6 bases and J by 2 bases, with 11 bases left in between. The length of the CDR3 is 13 residues. Germline assignment: CDR1 DFQATT and CDR2 SNEGSKA (reference sequence). CDR3 nucleotides: TGCAGTGCGCTAACCCCGCCCTACAATGAGCAGTTCTTC. It codes for CSALTPPYNEQFF.

Points on this clonotype: A read error may explain this, as a much larger clone is one base away. The chain recombines TRBV7-6 with TRBJ2-3; the D gene is possibly TRBD2 (6 bases). The germline V and J ends were trimmed by 4 bases and 0 bases, with 8 bases remaining between them. CDR1 SGHVS and CDR2 FNYEAQ come from the germline V gene. There are 14 residues in the CDR3. DNA of the CDR3: TGTGCCAGCAGCTCAGGGAGGAGCACAGATACGCAGTATTTT. The encoded protein is CASSSGRSTDTQYF.

The rearrangement uses TRBV18 and TRBJ2-1, with a weak D call TRBD1 (6 bases). This CDR3 contains 13 residues. The ends were cut back, 5 bases at V and 10 bases at J, with 15 bases in the middle. Germline CDR1 KGHSH, CDR2 LQKENI. CDR3 amino acids: CASSAGQNYEQFF. In DNA form, the CDR3 reads TGTGCCAGCTCAGCCGGACAGAACTACGAGCAGTTCTTC.

This clonotype was counted a single time. This sequence joins TRBV11-2 and TRBJ1-2, with 7 bases fitting TRBD1. V lost 2 bases, J lost 6 bases, and 9 bases stayed unmatched. The CDR3 has 15 residues. Looked up from germline, CDR1 is SGHAT and CDR2 is FQNNGV. CDR3: CASSLPYRGGNGYTF. The DNA for the CDR3 is TGTGCCAGCAGCTTACCTTACAGGGGCGGCAATGGCTACACCTTC.

Note on this clonotype: A much bigger clone sits one base away, suggesting this may be a read error. The chain has TRBV6-1 and TRBJ2-1; maybe TRBD1 (5 bases). Germline V gene sequence: CDR1 MNHNS, CDR2 SASEGT. The CDR3 is 14 amino acids. The CDR3 DNA follows: TGTGCCAGCAGTCTCCAGGGTAGGGGCAATGAGCGGTTCTTC. It encodes CASSLQGRGNERFF.

About this clonotype itself: A single base is all that separates this from a far larger clone, so a read error is likely. The CDR3 DNA follows: TGTGCTAGTGGTTGGAACCGGACGACAGGGTCGAATGAGCAGTTCTTC. This encodes CASGWNRTTGSNEQFF. The V and J genes are TRBV12-5 and TRBJ2-1; 7 positions match TRBD1. Germline CDR1 is LGHNT and CDR2 is FRNRAP. V shed 4 bases, J shed 7 bases, and the junction held 13 bases outside the gene matches. The CDR3 is made up of 16 amino acids.

This clonotype appeared many times. The chain is built from TRBV28 and TRBJ2-1; 7 bases match TRBD2. Germline assignment: CDR1 MDHEN and CDR2 SYDVKM. Germline trimming cut 4 bases from V and 8 bases from J; bases unmatched to any gene: 14. The CDR3 sequence is 16 residues long. The DNA of the CDR3 is TGTGCCAGCAGTTCGCCTACACTAGCGTACTTTCATGAGCAGTTCTTC. It encodes CASSSPTLAYFHEQFF.

The sample holds a few counts of this clonotype. J is TRBJ1-3 and V is TRBV7-8, with 8 bases fitting TRBD1. The CDR3 spans 16 residues. The germline V gene has CDR1 SGHVS and CDR2 FQNEAQ. V was pared by 5 bases and J by 8 bases, with 14 bases of the junction left unmatched. The CDR3 protein is CASSTPDRVYRDTIYF. Written as DNA, the CDR3 is TGTGCCAGCAGCACCCCGGACAGGGTGTATCGAGACACCATATATTTT.

This clonotype was found many times. The chain uses TRBV6-1 and TRBJ2-1; 7 bases align to TRBD2. Germline V gene data show CDR1 as MNHNS and CDR2 as SASEGT. The CDR3 totals 15 residues. V shed 1 base and J 2 bases; nucleotides not matched to a gene: 2. The CDR3 here is CASSEGEGAYNEQFF. The CDR3 DNA follows: TGTGCCAGCAGTGAAGGGGAGGGCGCCTACAATGAGCAGTTCTTC.

Ten or more counts support this clonotype. V and J are TRBV20-1 and TRBJ2-1; 11 nucleotides line up with TRBD2. V gave up 3 bases and J gave up 9 bases; unmatched junction bases: 4. The germline V gene encodes CDR1 DFQATT and CDR2 SNEGSKA (reference sequence). The CDR3 runs 13 residues. In DNA form, the CDR3 reads TGCAGTGCTAGGATTAGCGGGAGGGGTGAGCAGTTCTTC. Its translation: CSARISGRGEQFF.